These T cell receptor beta chains were read from a single sample in a study of T cell responses to AZD1222 COVID-19 vaccine. The data were produced by immunoSEQ multiplex PCR, yet TCRdb's version contains in-frame clones alone and is incomplete. The table shows roughly 130,000 clones, with 87% occurring only once. The sequenced sample was peripheral blood, obtained on day 0 of AZD1222 vaccination. All receptors come from an adult in good health. The CDR3 runs from the conserved cysteine through the conserved F or W. The D gene is left open where the match is weak. Some rows mark clone size as missing; the rest say once, few, many or name a class of expanded clone.

v_gene: TRBV5-1; abundance: .; j_gene: TRBJ1-2; d_gene: .; CDR3aa: CASSSDNNYGYTF; CDR3nt: TGCGCCAGCAGCTCGGATAATAACTATGGCTACACCTTC
v_gene: TRBV14; abundance: .; j_gene: TRBJ1-5; d_gene: TRBD1; CDR3aa: CASRGQAGQPQHF; CDR3nt: TGTGCCAGCAGAGGACAGGCCGGGCAGCCCCAGCATTTT
v_gene: TRBV5-4; abundance: .; j_gene: TRBJ1-2; d_gene: .; CDR3aa: CASSSRAANYGYTF; CDR3nt: TGTGCCAGCAGCTCCAGGGCGGCTAACTATGGCTACACCTTC
v_gene: TRBV28; abundance: .; j_gene: TRBJ1-1; d_gene: TRBD1; CDR3aa: CASTRDRVINEAFF; CDR3nt: TGTGCCAGCACCCGGGACAGGGTTATCAATGAAGCTTTCTTT
v_gene: TRBV14; abundance: .; j_gene: TRBJ2-1; d_gene: .; CDR3aa: CASSQGRRGSNEQFF; CDR3nt: TGTGCCAGCAGCCAAGGTCGGCGAGGGTCGAATGAGCAGTTCTTC
v_gene: TRBV10-3; abundance: .; j_gene: TRBJ2-7; d_gene: .; CDR3aa: CASTGGVTSYEQYF; CDR3nt: TGTGCCTCAACAGGGGGGGTAACCTCCTACGAGCAGTACTTC
v_gene: TRBV12-3/TRBV12-4; abundance: .; j_gene: TRBJ1-2; d_gene: .; CDR3aa: CASIQGLGYGYTF; CDR3nt: TGTGCCAGCATCCAGGGGTTGGGATATGGCTACACCTTC
v_gene: TRBV5-1; abundance: .; j_gene: TRBJ1-1; d_gene: TRBD1; CDR3aa: CASTTTGANTEAFF; CDR3nt: TGCGCCAGCACTACGACAGGGGCAAACACTGAAGCTTTCTTT
v_gene: TRBV5-4; abundance: .; j_gene: TRBJ2-2; d_gene: TRBD1; CDR3aa: CASSFGTGRAGELFF; CDR3nt: TGTGCCAGCAGCTTCGGGACAGGGCGTGCCGGGGAGCTGTTTTTT
v_gene: TRBV6-6; abundance: .; j_gene: TRBJ1-1; d_gene: .; CDR3aa: CASTPDRLTEAFF; CDR3nt: TGTGCCAGCACCCCCGACAGGCTGACTGAAGCTTTCTTT
v_gene: TRBV30; abundance: .; j_gene: TRBJ2-7; d_gene: .; CDR3aa: CAWSEQGAYEQYF; CDR3nt: TGTGCCTGGAGTGAGCAGGGTGCCTACGAGCAGTACTTC
v_gene: TRBV2; abundance: .; j_gene: TRBJ2-5; d_gene: .; CDR3aa: CASGPLGAETQYF; CDR3nt: TGTGCCAGCGGACCGCTGGGGGCAGAGACCCAGTACTTC
v_gene: TRBV6-5; abundance: once; j_gene: TRBJ2-6; d_gene: .; CDR3aa: CASLASGANVLTF; CDR3nt: TGTGCCAGCCTCGCCTCTGGGGCCAACGTCCTGACTTTC
v_gene: TRBV10-3; abundance: .; j_gene: TRBJ2-2; d_gene: TRBD1; CDR3aa: CANQRGTGQNTGELFF; CDR3nt: TGTGCCAACCAAAGAGGGACAGGCCAAAACACCGGGGAGCTGTTTTTT
v_gene: TRBV10-1; abundance: .; j_gene: TRBJ2-5; d_gene: TRBD1; CDR3aa: CASSERTGGEETQYF; CDR3nt: TGCGCCAGCAGTGAAAGGACAGGGGGCGAAGAGACCCAGTACTTC
v_gene: TRBV11-2; abundance: .; j_gene: TRBJ1-1; d_gene: .; CDR3aa: CASSPGQGRYTEAFF; CDR3nt: TGTGCCAGCAGCCCCGGTCAGGGGAGGTACACTGAAGCTTTCTTT
v_gene: TRBV12-3/TRBV12-4; abundance: .; j_gene: TRBJ1-1; d_gene: TRBD1; CDR3aa: CASSGQGGTEAFF; CDR3nt: TGTGCCAGCAGCGGACAGGGCGGGACTGAAGCTTTCTTT
v_gene: TRBV12-3/TRBV12-4; abundance: .; j_gene: TRBJ1-2; d_gene: .; CDR3aa: CASSLEWLGGYTF; CDR3nt: TGTGCCAGCAGTTTAGAGTGGCTCGGGGGCTACACCTTC
v_gene: TRBV7-2; abundance: .; j_gene: TRBJ1-2; d_gene: .; CDR3aa: CASSLQGTPNYGYTF; CDR3nt: TGTGCCAGCAGTCTTCAGGGGACCCCTAACTATGGCTACACCTTC
v_gene: TRBV3-1/TRBV3-2; abundance: .; j_gene: TRBJ1-1; d_gene: TRBD1; CDR3aa: CASTRTGNTEAFF; CDR3nt: TGTGCCAGCACAAGGACAGGGAACACTGAAGCTTTCTTT
v_gene: TRBV6-2/TRBV6-3; abundance: .; j_gene: TRBJ2-7; d_gene: TRBD1; CDR3aa: CASSSRQGDEQYF; CDR3nt: TGTGCCAGCAGTTCGCGACAGGGTGACGAGCAGTACTTC
v_gene: TRBV2; abundance: .; j_gene: TRBJ2-7; d_gene: TRBD2; CDR3aa: CASSMTVPRGEQYF; CDR3nt: TGTGCCAGCAGTATGACAGTTCCGCGGGGGGAGCAGTACTTC
v_gene: TRBV28; abundance: .; j_gene: TRBJ1-2; d_gene: TRBD1; CDR3aa: CASSSGGLNYGYTF; CDR3nt: TGTGCCAGCAGTTCAGGGGGTCTGAACTATGGCTACACCTTC
v_gene: TRBV9; abundance: .; j_gene: TRBJ1-4; d_gene: .; CDR3aa: CASSVATGGSEKLFF; CDR3nt: TGTGCCAGCAGCGTAGCTACCGGGGGTTCCGAAAAACTGTTTTTT
v_gene: TRBV21-1; abundance: .; j_gene: TRBJ1-1; d_gene: .; CDR3aa: CASSKDQGSTEAFF; CDR3nt: TGTGCCAGCAGCAAAGACCAGGGATCCACTGAAGCTTTCTTT
v_gene: TRBV19; abundance: .; j_gene: TRBJ1-2; d_gene: .; CDR3aa: CASSISEGPSTF; CDR3nt: TGTGCCAGTAGTATATCTGAGGGGCCTAGCACCTTC
v_gene: TRBV20-1; abundance: .; j_gene: TRBJ1-1; d_gene: .; CDR3aa: CSARDQRAFF; CDR3nt: TGCAGTGCTAGGGACCAAAGGGCTTTCTTT
v_gene: TRBV6-6; abundance: .; j_gene: TRBJ1-6; d_gene: TRBD1; CDR3aa: CASSPQGVLGYNSPLHF; CDR3nt: TGTGCCAGCAGTCCCCAGGGGGTATTGGGATATAATTCACCCCTCCACTTT
v_gene: TRBV18; abundance: .; j_gene: TRBJ1-4; d_gene: .; CDR3aa: CASSPPGTPVKLFF; CDR3nt: TGTGCCAGCTCACCCCCCGGGACGCCCGTGAAACTGTTTTTT
v_gene: TRBV28; abundance: .; j_gene: TRBJ2-7; d_gene: .; CDR3aa: CASSLQFYEQYF; CDR3nt: TGTGCCAGCAGTTTACAGTTCTACGAGCAGTACTTC
v_gene: TRBV28; abundance: .; j_gene: TRBJ1-4; d_gene: .; CDR3aa: CASSSGRTSSRKLFF; CDR3nt: TGTGCCAGCAGTTCAGGGAGGACAAGCTCCCGGAAACTGTTTTTT
v_gene: TRBV20-1; abundance: .; j_gene: TRBJ2-3; d_gene: .; CDR3aa: CSASDWAVSTDTQYF; CDR3nt: TGCAGTGCTAGTGATTGGGCGGTTAGCACAGATACGCAGTATTTT
v_gene: TRBV30; abundance: .; j_gene: TRBJ1-5; d_gene: TRBD1; CDR3aa: CAWSLGQGTNQPQHF; CDR3nt: TGTGCCTGGAGTCTCGGACAGGGGACAAATCAGCCCCAGCATTTT
v_gene: TRBV6-2/TRBV6-3; abundance: .; j_gene: TRBJ2-7; d_gene: .; CDR3aa: CASSYGVFGSPYEQYF; CDR3nt: TGTGCCAGCAGTTACGGGGTCTTCGGCAGCCCCTACGAGCAGTACTTC
v_gene: TRBV7-9; abundance: .; j_gene: TRBJ1-4; d_gene: .; CDR3aa: CASSTRDGDEKLFF; CDR3nt: TGTGCCAGCAGCACCCGGGACGGGGATGAAAAACTGTTTTTT
v_gene: TRBV6-5; abundance: .; j_gene: TRBJ1-6; d_gene: .; CDR3aa: CASSLLDRNNSPLHF; CDR3nt: TGTGCCAGCAGTTTACTCGACAGGAATAATTCACCCCTCCACTTT
v_gene: TRBV29-1; abundance: .; j_gene: TRBJ1-2; d_gene: .; CDR3aa: CSVSRAGGYGYTF; CDR3nt: TGCAGCGTTAGTAGGGCGGGCGGCTATGGCTACACCTTC
v_gene: TRBV29-1; abundance: .; j_gene: TRBJ1-2; d_gene: .; CDR3aa: CSVEGRGYGYTF; CDR3nt: TGCAGCGTTGAGGGTAGGGGCTATGGCTACACCTTC
v_gene: TRBV5-4; abundance: .; j_gene: TRBJ2-3; d_gene: .; CDR3aa: CASSLGLASTDTQYF; CDR3nt: TGTGCCAGCAGCTTAGGTCTAGCCAGCACAGATACGCAGTATTTT
v_gene: TRBV28; abundance: .; j_gene: TRBJ1-2; d_gene: .; CDR3aa: CASKQDSGYTF; CDR3nt: TGTGCCAGCAAACAGGACAGTGGCTACACCTTC
v_gene: TRBV6-5; abundance: .; j_gene: TRBJ1-2; d_gene: TRBD1; CDR3aa: CASSSPGQGIYGYTF; CDR3nt: TGTGCCAGCAGTTCTCCGGGACAGGGGATCTATGGCTACACCTTC
v_gene: TRBV7-2; abundance: .; j_gene: TRBJ1-5; d_gene: TRBD1; CDR3aa: CASSPGGGSNQPQHF; CDR3nt: TGTGCCAGCAGCCCAGGGGGGGGCAGCAATCAGCCCCAGCATTTT
v_gene: TRBV7-6; abundance: .; j_gene: TRBJ2-6; d_gene: .; CDR3aa: CASSPRPSSGANVLTF; CDR3nt: TGTGCCAGCAGCCCCCGCCCGAGCTCTGGGGCCAACGTCCTGACTTTC
v_gene: TRBV24-1; abundance: few; j_gene: TRBJ2-1; d_gene: TRBD1; CDR3aa: CATSPGQHNEQFF; CDR3nt: TGTGCCACCAGCCCGGGACAGCACAATGAGCAGTTCTTC
v_gene: TRBV4-3; abundance: .; j_gene: TRBJ1-5; d_gene: .; CDR3aa: CASQGRAYSNQPQHF; CDR3nt: TGCGCCAGCCAGGGCCGGGCCTATAGCAATCAGCCCCAGCATTTT
v_gene: TRBV7-2; abundance: .; j_gene: TRBJ2-5; d_gene: .; CDR3aa: CASSLRHAGETQYF; CDR3nt: TGTGCCAGCAGCTTACGACACGCCGGGGAGACCCAGTACTTC
v_gene: TRBV3-1/TRBV3-2; abundance: .; j_gene: TRBJ2-1; d_gene: TRBD1; CDR3aa: CASSQGQGNWNEQFF; CDR3nt: TGTGCCAGCAGCCAAGGACAGGGTAATTGGAATGAGCAGTTCTTC
v_gene: TRBV28; abundance: .; j_gene: TRBJ2-3; d_gene: TRBD2; CDR3aa: CASSLAGAASTDTQYF; CDR3nt: TGTGCCAGCTCTTTAGCGGGTGCCGCTAGCACAGATACGCAGTATTTT
v_gene: TRBV28; abundance: .; j_gene: TRBJ1-5; d_gene: .; CDR3aa: CASRDNLSGNQPQHF; CDR3nt: TGTGCCAGTCGGGACAATCTATCGGGCAATCAGCCCCAGCATTTT
v_gene: TRBV4-1; abundance: .; j_gene: TRBJ2-7; d_gene: .; CDR3aa: CASSQKTRADSYEQYF; CDR3nt: TGCGCCAGCAGCCAAAAAACGAGAGCAGACTCCTACGAGCAGTACTTC